Below are 31 T cell receptor beta chains sequenced from a single sample in a study of human T cells and chemical hapten exposure. TCRdb reprocessed the RACE reads with MiXCR, giving one entry per CDR3 protein. In the table there are approximately 100,000 distinct CDR3 sequences, roughly a tenth of which are singletons. The time point was: patch test 2, 6 weeks after DPC sensitization. The treatment here: therapeutic diphenylcyclopropenone sensitization with weekly scalp DPC. The specimen comprised whole blood, sampled in connection with sensitization to the hapten diphenylcyclopropenone (DPC). The receptors here all came from a woman in her thirties or forties with alopecia areata. Some clones in this sample may be carry-over from other donors' samples.

This clonotype was counted only a few times. This rearrangement joins TRBV6-2 or TRBV6-3 to TRBJ2-5; TRBD2 might be the D (6 bases). The CDR3 is 16 amino acids. The V end lost 6 bases, the J end lost 3 bases, and 20 bases lay between the germline ends. CDR1 MNHEY and CDR2 SVGEGT come from the germline V gene. CDR3 in DNA: TGTGCCAGCAGCGTAGGGGCGGGGTTACTCGAAGAGACCCAGTACTTC. It codes for CASSVGAGLLEETQYF.

This chain links TRBV3-1 with TRBJ2-3; 7 bases are shared with TRBD2. The CDR3 has 15 amino acids. The V gene's germline CDR1 is LGHDT and CDR2 YNNKEL (reference sequence). Trimming at V came to 2 bases and at J to 1 base, leaving 3 bases not matched to a gene. CDR3 loop: CASSQPGGGTDTQYF. The DNA of the CDR3 is TGTGCCAGCAGCCAACCGGGGGGAGGCACAGATACGCAGTATTTT.

This clonotype occurred many times. The gene calls are TRBV7-7 and TRBJ2-1; no reliable D call. Deletions cut 1 base from V and 9 bases from J, with 10 bases between. Germline loops: CDR1 SSHAT, CDR2 FNYEAQ (reference sequence). CDR3 length equals 13 residues. The DNA for the CDR3 is TGTGCCAGCAGCTTAGGCGCCGGCGGTGAGCAGTTCTTC. This translates into CASSLGAGGEQFF.

This clonotype showed up many times. V usage is TRBV6-5 and J usage is TRBJ1-5, with 7 bases identical to TRBD1. Losses at the gene ends were 5 bases for V and 4 bases for J; bases not matched to a gene: 11. In germline, CDR1 is MNHEY, CDR2 SVGAGI. The CDR3 is 16 amino acids. The CDR3 bases are TGTGCCAGCAGTCCTGAGGGGGCTTATGGGAATCAGCCCCAGCATTTT. It yields the protein CASSPEGAYGNQPQHF.

V and J are TRBV29-1 and TRBJ2-1; 7 nucleotides align to TRBD2. Germline trimming cut 5 bases from V and 5 bases from J; bases unmatched to any gene: 6. There are 13 residues in the CDR3. Germline assignment: CDR1 SQVTM and CDR2 ANQGSEA. The CDR3 sequence is CSVRASGNNEQFF. The CDR3 nucleotides are TGCAGCGTTCGGGCTAGCGGTAACAATGAGCAGTTCTTC.

This clonotype was seen many times. The V gene is TRBV20-1, the J gene TRBJ2-1, with D perhaps matching TRBD1 or TRBD2 (6 bases each). V dropped 5 bases and J dropped 7 bases, with 21 bases sitting between them. The CDR3 runs to 15 residues. Germline V gene sequence: CDR1 DFQATT, CDR2 SNEGSKA (reference sequence). DNA for the CDR3: TGCAGTGCTTTCCTGGGGGCGGGGAGGTTAAATGAGCAGTTCTTC. Translation gives CSAFLGAGRLNEQFF.

This clonotype was found many times. The V gene is TRBV5-1, the J gene TRBJ2-5, with D perhaps being TRBD1 or TRBD2 (5 bases each). The CDR3 has 14 amino acids. V was clipped by 4 bases and J by 0 bases, with 10 bases between them. CDR1 is SGHRS and CDR2 is YFSETQ in the germline V gene. This CDR3 is CASSHGTDQETQYF. DNA for the CDR3: TGCGCCAGCAGCCATGGGACGGACCAAGAGACCCAGTACTTC.

In regard to this clonotype: A much larger clonotype is one base distant, so this may be a read error. This chain links TRBV6-5 with TRBJ2-1; D gene unclear. V shed 5 bases and J shed 9 bases, with 11 bases lying between them. The CDR3 contains 12 residues. CDR1 is MNHEY, CDR2 SVGAGI, per germline. CDR3 sequence reads: CASSRCPSEQFF. CDR3 bases: TGTGCCAGCAGTCGGTGTCCCTCTGAGCAGTTCTTC.

The chain uses TRBV28 and TRBJ2-4; no reliable D call. The V and J ends lost 6 bases and 0 bases respectively, with 12 bases between them. The CDR3 contains 15 residues. CDR1 is MDHEN and CDR2 is SYDVKM in the germline V gene. The CDR3 bases are TGTGCCAGCAGCCCCCCCCGTCTAGCCAAAAACATTCAGTACTTC. This sequence encodes CASSPPRLAKNIQYF.

This clonotype came up many times. The V and J genes are TRBV5-1 and TRBJ2-5; D could derive from TRBD1 or TRBD2 (5 bases each). The V end was cut by 5 bases, the J end by 4 bases, with 18 bases between. Looked up from germline, CDR1 is SGHRS and CDR2 is YFSETQ. There are 15 residues in the CDR3. The chain's CDR3 is CASSQAGTPRETQYF. The CDR3 DNA reads as TGCGCCAGCAGTCAGGCAGGGACGCCTAGAGAGACCCAGTACTTC.

This clonotype was counted only a few times. The J gene is TRBJ2-1, the V gene TRBV5-4; perhaps TRBD2 as D (6 bases). V lost 2 bases to trimming and J lost 0 bases, with 12 bases between them. Germline values: CDR1 SGHNT, CDR2 YYREEE (reference sequence). The CDR3 covers 16 residues. In nucleotides, the CDR3 is TGTGCCAGCAGCTTTCTTCGGGGGAGCTCCTACAATGAGCAGTTCTTC. Translating it yields CASSFLRGSSYNEQFF.

This clonotype was detected many times. The chain links TRBV12-3 or TRBV12-4 to TRBJ1-2; tentative D call: TRBD1 (5 bases). CDR3 size: 13 residues. Trimming cost V 2 bases and J 13 bases, with 17 bases left between them. In nucleotides, the CDR3 is TGTGCCAGCAGTTTATTTCCCGAACAGGATCCCACCTTC. Encoded protein: CASSLFPEQDPTF.

The chain links TRBV30 to TRBJ2-7, with a weak D call TRBD2 (6 bases). The CDR3 spans 14 residues. Looked up from germline, CDR1 is GTSNPN and CDR2 is SVGIG (reference sequence). The V gene lost 3 bases and the J gene lost 0 bases, with 12 bases spanning the gap. This CDR3 is CAWRTGLLSYEQYF. The DNA of the CDR3 is TGTGCCTGGAGAACGGGACTCCTCTCCTACGAGCAGTACTTC.

This clonotype has at least ten counts. The V call is TRBV5-1, the J call TRBJ1-1; 8 positions agree with TRBD1. There are 14 residues in the CDR3. Per germline, CDR1 SGHRS and CDR2 YFSETQ. V lost 5 bases, J lost 2 bases, and 5 bases stayed unmatched. The DNA for the CDR3 is TGCGCCAGCAGGAGCGGACAGGGAAACACTGAAGCTTTCTTT. Translated: CASRSGQGNTEAFF.

This clonotype was counted at least ten times. V and J are TRBV3-1 and TRBJ2-1; D is ambiguous. The length of the CDR3 is 13 residues. V was shortened by 5 bases and J by 9 bases, with 14 bases between the two germline ends. Germline V gives CDR1 LGHDT, CDR2 YNNKEL (reference sequence). CDR3 in amino acids: CASSYPGSTEQFF. The CDR3 DNA reads TGTGCCAGCAGCTACCCAGGATCGACTGAGCAGTTCTTC.

This clonotype showed up many times. The chain links TRBV2 to TRBJ1-1; D remains ambiguous. Trimming pared 5 bases from V and 5 bases from J, leaving 15 bases between. CDR1 is SNHLY and CDR2 is FYNNEI in the germline V gene. The length of the CDR3 is 14 residues. The CDR3 spells CASSSGSRTTEAFF. The CDR3 DNA reads TGTGCCAGCAGTTCGGGATCCCGAACGACTGAAGCTTTCTTT.

The table lists this clonotype with a few counts. This CDR3 reads CASSFESYEQYF. CDR3 DNA: TGTGCCAGCAGTTTCGAGAGCTACGAGCAGTACTTC. This chain connects TRBV6-2 or TRBV6-3 to TRBJ2-7, with D unresolved. CDR1 is MNHEY and CDR2 is SVGEGT in the germline V gene. Between the trimmed V and J ends, which lost 4 bases and 3 bases, there was a span of 7 bases. The CDR3 is 12 amino acids.

With regard to this clonotype: A read error may be the cause here, since a much bigger clone is one base away. The CDR3 carries no conserved terminal phenylalanine or tryptophan, so it likely arises from a read error. The chain is built from TRBV12-3 or TRBV12-4 and TRBJ2-7, with a possible D match to TRBD1 (5 bases). V lost 4 bases to trimming and J lost 2 bases, with 12 bases between them. This CDR3 has 14 residues. The CDR3 loop reads CASSSLRQPYEQYL. The CDR3 bases are TGTGCCAGCAGTTCCCTCCGACAGCCCTACGAGCAGTACTTG.

This clonotype was counted many times. The chain recombines TRBV7-6 with TRBJ2-2; TRBD1 matches at 7 bases. The CDR3 has 16 residues. Germline CDR1 reads SGHVS; CDR2 reads FNYEAQ. V trimming: 5 bases; J trimming: 0 bases; junction bases outside the gene matches: 6. The CDR3 loop is CASSPRQGTNTGELFF. CDR3 DNA sequence: TGTGCCAGCAGCCCCCGACAGGGTACGAACACCGGGGAGCTGTTTTTT.

This clonotype was found many times. This CDR3 reads CASSSGVTGTGANVLTF. The DNA for the CDR3 is TGTGCCAGCAGTTCCGGGGTGACAGGGACTGGGGCCAACGTCCTGACTTTC. The V gene is TRBV27, the J gene TRBJ2-6, with 7 bases lining up with TRBD1. The length of the CDR3 is 17 residues. Germline assignment: CDR1 MNHEY and CDR2 SMNVEV (reference sequence). J gave up 2 bases and V 4 bases, and 8 bases lay outside the gene matches.

This clonotype was seen only a few times. The chain carries TRBV7-3 and TRBJ2-3; the D gene is possibly TRBD2 (6 bases). CDR1 and CDR2 from the germline V gene are SGHTA and FQGTGA. The CDR3 loop spans 13 amino acids. The germline V and J ends were trimmed by 5 bases and 7 bases, with 13 bases remaining between them. CDR3 amino acids: CASSPGGTHTQYF. In nucleotides, the CDR3 is TGTGCCAGCAGCCCAGGAGGGACCCATACGCAGTATTTT.

The V gene is TRBV14, the J gene TRBJ1-1; TRBD1 matches at 7 bases. Trimming removed 3 bases from V and 1 base from J; junction bases left unmatched: 11. The V gene's germline CDR1 is SGHDN and CDR2 FVKESK. CDR3 size: 17 residues. CDR3 in amino acids: CASSQAGQMIWNTEAFF. In DNA form, the CDR3 reads TGTGCCAGCAGCCAGGCGGGACAGATGATTTGGAACACTGAAGCTTTCTTT.

This clonotype was seen many times. V gene TRBV4-3 combines with J gene TRBJ2-3, with 7 bases that match TRBD2. From germline, CDR1 is LGHNA and CDR2 YSLEER. This CDR3 is 17 amino acids long. The V segment lost 0 bases and the J segment 2 bases; nucleotides outside the gene matches: 8. The CDR3 spells CASSQEGGAPSTDTQYF. In DNA, the CDR3 is TGCGCCAGCAGCCAAGAGGGAGGGGCTCCCTCCACAGATACGCAGTATTTT.

There are many counts of this clonotype. The rearrangement uses TRBV6-6 and TRBJ1-2; 8 bases map to TRBD1. From germline, CDR1 is MNHNY and CDR2 SVGAGI (reference sequence). Germline trimming cut 8 bases from V and 3 bases from J; bases unmatched to any gene: 14. This CDR3 is 16 amino acids long. The CDR3 sequence is CASLPFADRVDYGYTF. In DNA form, the CDR3 reads TGTGCCAGCCTACCCTTCGCGGACAGGGTGGACTATGGCTACACCTTC.

The V and J genes are TRBV5-6 and TRBJ2-3; no reliable D call. Germline values: CDR1 SGHDT, CDR2 YYEEEE. CDR3 length equals 12 residues. V was pared by 0 bases and J by 8 bases, with 7 bases between. CDR3: CASSLGPPTQYF. The DNA of the CDR3 is TGTGCCAGCAGCTTGGGTCCGCCTACGCAGTATTTT. Full variable domain (outside the CDR3, taken from reference TRBV5-6 and TRBJ2-3): DAGVTQSPTHLIKTRGQQVTLRCSPKSGHDTVSWYQQALGQGPQFIFQYYEEEERQRGNFPDRFSGHQFPNYSSELNVNALLLGDSALYLCASSLGPPTQYFGPGTRLTVL.

This clonotype was counted ten times or more. DNA for the CDR3: TGTGCCATCAGTGATAACAGGGAGTCGAACATTCAGTACTTC. It yields the protein CAISDNRESNIQYF. The rearrangement links TRBV10-3 to TRBJ2-4; a possible D gene is TRBD1 (6 bases). V was shortened by 3 bases and J by 7 bases, with 13 bases between the two germline ends. The germline V gene encodes CDR1 ENHRY and CDR2 SYGVKD. The CDR3 extends over 14 amino acids.

This clonotype was seen more than once but under ten times. CDR3 residues: CASSVAMGQPQHF. CDR3 nucleotide sequence: TGTGCCAGCAGCGTAGCTATGGGACAGCCCCAGCATTTT. The chain recombines TRBV9 with TRBJ1-5; D not certain. CDR3 length equals 13 residues. Germline values: CDR1 SGDLS, CDR2 YYNGEE. The V gene lost 0 bases and the J gene lost 7 bases, with 8 bases spanning the gap.

This clonotype was observed a handful of times. This sequence joins TRBV6-2 or TRBV6-3 and TRBJ1-2; no firm D call. The CDR3 contains 12 residues. V lost 2 bases to trimming and J lost 1 base, with 2 bases between them. Germline values: CDR1 MNHEY, CDR2 SVGEGT. The CDR3 DNA follows: TGTGCCAGCAGTTACCTTAACTATGGCTACACCTTC. Protein: CASSYLNYGYTF.

This clonotype appeared a few times. CDR3 DNA: TGTGCCTGGAGTGGTAGCGCGAGGGAGCAGTACTTC. Amino acid sequence: CAWSGSAREQYF. This chain connects TRBV30 to TRBJ2-7; D may be TRBD2 (5 bases). The germline V gene has CDR1 GTSNPN and CDR2 SVGIG (reference sequence). The CDR3 totals 12 residues. Trimming took off 1 base at V and 7 bases at J, with 11 bases between the two ends.

This clonotype was found a few times. This rearrangement joins TRBV3-1 to TRBJ1-5; 9 positions agree with TRBD1. The V gene end was trimmed by 1 base and the J gene end by 3 bases; junction bases not matched to a gene: 7. CDR3 length: 17 amino acids. Per the germline V gene, CDR1 is LGHDT and CDR2 is YNNKEL (reference sequence). The CDR3 nucleotides are TGTGCCAGCAGCCAAGGGGGGGGGACAGGGTCCAATCAGCCCCAGCATTTT. Translated, it gives CASSQGGGTGSNQPQHF.

The chain uses TRBV19 and TRBJ1-5; 9 bases agree with TRBD1. CDR3 size: 17 residues. Germline CDR1 LNHDA, CDR2 SQIVND (reference sequence). V was clipped by 5 bases and J by 6 bases; unmatched bases: 14. The CDR3 is CASSFSPGTGTSQPQHF. CDR3 in DNA: TGTGCCAGTAGTTTCTCCCCCGGGACAGGGACCTCTCAGCCCCAGCATTTT.